The clone carrying this T cell receptor (beta chain) showed up just once. Its antigen is still unknown. Trimming at V came to 0 bases and at J to 4 bases, leaving 0 bases not matched to a gene. Germline assignment: CDR1 SGHNT and CDR2 YYREEE (reference sequence). This CDR3 is built from 14 residues. This sample was taken from a study of a mutant IDH1 vaccine in newly diagnosed glioma. The overall study: Patients began vaccination 4-6 weeks after radiotherapy alone, or with temozolomide cycles. Patients arrived already treated with radiotherapy, temozolomide, or both, most having had both. Broader study findings: Whatever changes occurred in top peripheral T cell clonotypes seemed unrelated to pseudoprogression.

Time point described: week 47, end of study. Doses consisted of 300 ug of mutant IDH1 20-mer peptide each, paired with topical imiquimod. Sequenced by immunoSEQ multiplex PCR; TCRdb stores in-frame clones only, minus some. The table includes about 54,000 clones, about four fifths detected once. Sequenced here: PBMCs, sampled from a glioma patient whose treatment included an IDH1 peptide vaccine. V usage is TRBV5-4 and J usage is TRBJ1-3; 8 bases align to TRBD1. The sequence came from a woman aged 45-60 years with glioma. CDR3 region: CASSLGDRGNTIYF. In DNA, the CDR3 is TGTGCCAGCAGCTTGGGGGACAGGGGAAACACCATATATTTT.